A selection of T cell receptor beta chains follows, all from one sample in a study of cytomegalovirus exposure and HLA in healthy donors. TCRdb's table, derived via immunoSEQ multiplex PCR, lists solely in-frame clones and lacks some. In the table there are 95,000 to 150,000 clones, approximately 72% of which are singletons. The sample taken for sequencing was PBMCs. The receptors were gathered from a man between 18 and 29 years old in good health and CMV-seronegative. CDR3s include the opening cysteine and the closing phenylalanine or tryptophan. The D gene is left open where the match is weak. Clone size appears in some rows only: once, few, many, or a class for an expanded clone.

>17|TRBJ2-5|NA|TRBV14|TRBD2
TGTGCCAGCAGCCCACGATTCCTAGCGGGAGGGTTGGAGACCCAGTACTTC
CASSPRFLAGGLETQYF
>15|TRBJ1-2|NA|TRBV19|TRBD1
TGTGCCAGTAATACGGGACAGGGCGCGAACTATGGCTACACCTTC
CASNTGQGANYGYTF
>15|TRBJ2-2|NA|TRBV18|NA
TGTGCCAGCTCATTTGAAACCGCGGACACCGGGGAGCTGTTTTTT
CASSFETADTGELFF
>13|TRBJ2-3|NA|TRBV6-1|NA
TGTGCCAGCGTCACCAGGGGAACAGATACGCAGTATTTT
CASVTRGTDTQYF
>13|TRBJ2-2|NA|TRBV28|NA
TGTGCCAGCAGCAGGGTTAGGACCGGGGAGCTGTTTTTT
CASSRVRTGELFF
>13|TRBJ1-2|NA|TRBV19|TRBD1
TGTGCCACCAGGGCCGGGACAGGATATGGCTACACCTTC
CATRAGTGYGYTF
>11|TRBJ1-1|NA|TRBV30|NA
TGTGCCTGGCTCTGGAACACTGAAGCTTTCTTT
CAWLWNTEAFF
>15|TRBJ2-1|few|TRBV5-1|TRBD1
TGCGCCAGCAAGGGCTTCCAGGGGGCCTACAATGAGCAGTTCTTC
CASKGFQGAYNEQFF
>15|TRBJ1-1|NA|TRBV6-6|NA
TGTGCCAGCAGTTACTCGGAAGGGAGAGGGACTGAAGCTTTCTTT
CASSYSEGRGTEAFF
>15|TRBJ2-5|NA|TRBV28|TRBD2
TGTGCCAGCACTCTCCTCCCGGGGGGAACTGCGACCCAGTACTTC
CASTLLPGGTATQYF
>14|TRBJ2-2|few|TRBV30|TRBD1
TGTGCCTGGAGTGGGCACAGGGGCACCGGGGAGCTGTTTTTT
CAWSGHRGTGELFF
>15|TRBJ2-7|NA|TRBV27|NA
TGTGCCAGCAGTTTATCGATTGCCGGGGCCTACGAGCAGTACTTC
CASSLSIAGAYEQYF
>12|TRBJ1-2|NA|TRBV6-1|NA
TGTGCCAGCAGTGCACAGGGATCTGGCTACACCTTC
CASSAQGSGYTF
>18|TRBJ2-1|NA|TRBV19|TRBD2
TGTGCCACCGAGGGGGGGCGGCTAGCGGGAGCAATGAACAATGAGCAGTTCTTC
CATEGGRLAGAMNNEQFF
>13|TRBJ1-1|many|TRBV5-1|NA
TGCGCCAGCTCGGGGGTAGTGAACACTGAAGCTTTCTTT
CASSGVVNTEAFF
>12|TRBJ2-1|once|TRBV2|NA
TGTGCCAGCAGTGAAGACAGTAATGAGCAGTTCTTC
CASSEDSNEQFF
>15|TRBJ1-1|NA|TRBV13|NA
TGTGCCAGCAGCATCCTCCGGGGAGGGGGCACTGAAGCTTTCTTT
CASSILRGGGTEAFF
>10|TRBJ2-5|few|TRBV20-1|TRBD2
TGCAGTGCTAGAGGGACTAGCAGCCACTTC
CSARGTSSHF
>16|TRBJ2-1|NA|TRBV5-1|TRBD2
TGCGCCAGCAGCTTGGCCGCTAGCGGGGCCTACAATGAGCAGTTCTTC
CASSLAASGAYNEQFF
>14|TRBJ2-4|NA|TRBV28|NA
TGTGCCAGCGTACAACAGGGATCCAAAAACATTCAGTACTTC
CASVQQGSKNIQYF
>12|TRBJ2-7|NA|TRBV28|NA
TGTGCCAGCAGTTCCGCCCCGCCGGGGGAGTACTTC
CASSSAPPGEYF
>14|TRBJ1-1|NA|TRBV10-3|TRBD1
TGTGCCATCAGGTACAGGGGGCTGAACACTGAAGCTTTCTTT
CAIRYRGLNTEAFF
>15|TRBJ2-7|NA|TRBV5-1|NA
TGCGCCAGCAGCCCGGATGGTGTGAGGTCCTACGAGCAGTACTTC
CASSPDGVRSYEQYF
>13|TRBJ2-1|once|TRBV4-3|NA
TGCGCCAGCAGCCAAGGACAGCACAATGAGCAGTTCTTC
CASSQGQHNEQFF
>14|TRBJ1-5|NA|TRBV28|NA
TGTGCCAGCAGTTTATCAGGGGCCAATCAGCCCCAGCATTTT
CASSLSGANQPQHF
>14|TRBJ2-2|few|TRBV7-8|TRBD1
TGTGCCAGCAGCGATCACAGGGGTCCCGGGGAGCTGTTTTTT
CASSDHRGPGELFF
>15|TRBJ2-6|NA|TRBV7-9|NA
TGTGCCAGCAACGGTGGTCGGTCTGGGGCCAACGTCCTGACTTTC
CASNGGRSGANVLTF
>14|TRBJ2-3|few|TRBV2|NA
TGTGCCAGCAGGGATAGGACAGGCACAGATACGCAGTATTTT
CASRDRTGTDTQYF
>18|TRBJ2-7|NA|TRBV27|TRBD1
TGTGCCAGCAGAAGATCAGGGGGCTCCCGGCGGGACTCCTACGAGCAGTACTTC
CASRRSGGSRRDSYEQYF
>15|TRBJ2-7|NA|TRBV6-6|NA
TGTGCCAGCAGTTACTCTCCCATCCTAGGGGGCGAGCAGTACTTC
CASSYSPILGGEQYF
>11|TRBJ2-7|once|TRBV2|NA
TGTGCCAGCGGGGGGAACTACGAGCAGTACTTC
CASGGNYEQYF
>17|TRBJ2-3|NA|TRBV7-9|TRBD1
TGTGCCAGCAGCTTAGGGGTCGGGACAGGCCGGACAGATACGCAGTATTTT
CASSLGVGTGRTDTQYF
>14|TRBJ1-1|NA|TRBV5-4|NA
TGTGCCAGCAGCTTGGCGTGGCGGTACACTGAAGCTTTCTTT
CASSLAWRYTEAFF
>13|TRBJ2-5|NA|TRBV5-4|TRBD2
TGTGCCAGCAAAACGCGGGGGAGTCAGACCCAGTACTTC
CASKTRGSQTQYF
>13|TRBJ2-3|NA|TRBV6-5|NA
TGTGCCAGCAGACCCGGGTCCACAGATACGCAGTATTTT
CASRPGSTDTQYF
>16|TRBJ2-7|NA|TRBV6-5|TRBD2
TGTGCCAGCAGTTACCCCTCAGCGGGAGGGCCAGGGGAGCAGTACTTC
CASSYPSAGGPGEQYF
>16|TRBJ2-7|NA|TRBV27|NA
TGTGCCAGCAGTTTCCAAGGGTCAGGGGACTCCTACGAGCAGTACTTC
CASSFQGSGDSYEQYF
>12|TRBJ2-1|NA|TRBV27|NA
TGTGCCAGCAGTATCCAAAAGAGTGAGCAGTTCTTC
CASSIQKSEQFF
>14|TRBJ1-3|few|TRBV5-1|TRBD1
TGCGCCAGCAGCTTGGACAGGGGCGGAAACACCATATATTTT
CASSLDRGGNTIYF
>18|TRBJ2-1|few|TRBV10-1|TRBD2
TGCGCCAGCAGTGAGCCTAGCGGGGGGTCTAGCTCCTACAATGAGCAGTTCTTC
CASSEPSGGSSSYNEQFF
>15|TRBJ1-5|NA|TRBV2|TRBD1
TGTGCCAGCAGAATGACAGGGGGAAGCAATCAGCCCCAGCATTTT
CASRMTGGSNQPQHF
>11|TRBJ2-7|NA|TRBV30|NA
TGTGCCTGGAGAGCCTCCTACGAGCAGTACTTC
CAWRASYEQYF
>14|TRBJ1-3|NA|TRBV6-5|NA
TGTGCCAGCAGTTCGTCGTTCTCTGGAAACACCATATATTTT
CASSSSFSGNTIYF
>14|TRBJ1-1|NA|TRBV10-3|TRBD1
TGTGCCATCACTATGGGACAGGGGGCGTCTGAAGCTTTCTTT
CAITMGQGASEAFF
>13|TRBJ1-1|NA|TRBV7-9|NA
TGTGCCAGCAGCTCTACAGGTCCCCCCGAAGCTTTTTTT
CASSSTGPPEAFF
>14|TRBJ1-3|NA|TRBV30|TRBD1
TGTGCCTGGACCCGACCGGGACAGGGGAACACCATATATTTT
CAWTRPGQGNTIYF
>16|TRBJ2-3|NA|TRBV10-2|NA
TGCGCCAGCAGTGGTCCAGGGGCGGCCTTCACAGATACGCAGTATTTT
CASSGPGAAFTDTQYF
>14|TRBJ2-5|NA|TRBV9|TRBD2
TGTGCCAGCAGCGTAGTTGCGGGAGCAGAGACCCAGTACTTC
CASSVVAGAETQYF
>11|TRBJ2-3|NA|TRBV11-2|NA
TGTGCCACCAAGAGCCCAGATACGCAGTATTTT
CATKSPDTQYF
>11|TRBJ2-7|NA|TRBV6-6|NA
TGTGCCAGCATGGGCGCCTACGAGCAGTACTTC
CASMGAYEQYF
>18|TRBJ2-6|NA|TRBV29-1|NA
TGCACCCCTCCCGGGCGGGACAGCCGACCATCTGGGGCCAACGTCCTGACTTTC
CTPPGRDSRPSGANVLTF
>12|TRBJ2-7|NA|TRBV19|NA
TGTGCCAGCCGGCAGGCGGGGGCCGAGCAGTACTTC
CASRQAGAEQYF
>16|TRBJ2-1|NA|TRBV28|TRBD1
TGTGCCAGTTGGAGTCCGGGGACAGGGGGCTTAGGTGAGCAGTTCTTC
CASWSPGTGGLGEQFF
>15|TRBJ2-7|NA|TRBV5-6|TRBD2
TGTGCCAGCAGTCGGGTGCGGGAGAGAGTTTACGAGCAGTACTTC
CASSRVRERVYEQYF
>14|TRBJ1-5|NA|TRBV10-3|NA
TGTGCCATCAGTCTTAGCGGGAGCAATCAGCCCCAGCATTTT
CAISLSGSNQPQHF